Sequencing of this TCR beta chain was carried out in a study of CD8+ T cells in alopecia areata. Study summary: Oral tofacitinib (5 to 10 mg twice daily) was administered to treated patients.

In alopecia areata patients, both lesional scalp punch biopsies and peripheral blood were collected. RNA extraction and reverse transcription yielded cDNA as sequencing template. TCRdb keeps only in-frame clones here, not all; method: immunoSEQ multiplex PCR. This sample has some 150,000 clones, with around 58% found just once. There are 14 residues in the CDR3. Losses at the gene ends were 4 bases for V and 2 bases for J; bases not matched to a gene: 2. In germline, CDR1 is SGHTA, CDR2 FQGNSA. This receptor was identified in a human donor with alopecia areata. The V and J genes are TRBV7-2 and TRBJ2-7; 10 nucleotides agree with TRBD2. The sequenced sample was CD4+ T cells sorted from blood, obtained at week 0. The CDR3 region is CASSSSGGAYEQYF. As DNA, the CDR3 is TGTGCCAGCAGCTCTAGCGGGGGAGCCTACGAGCAGTACTTC.